The next 25 T cell receptor beta chains were all read from a single sample in a study of metastatic and nonmetastatic thyroid tumors. TCRdb reassembled clones from the PCR reads with MiXCR. The table records some 64,000 clones, 4% to 4.5% of them present only once. Until they underwent thyroid surgery, no patient had received any treatment. Sequences were obtained from blood. These receptors all come from a female donor with papillary thyroid cancer or a benign thyroid nodule (not recorded which). Some clones in this sample may be carry-over from other donors' samples.

This clone came up a few times. No conserved phenylalanine or tryptophan is present at the end of the CDR3, so a read error is the likely explanation. The chain carries TRBV2 and TRBJ2-3; D uncertain. V dropped 4 bases and J dropped 0 bases, with 14 bases sitting between them. From germline, CDR1 is SNHLY and CDR2 FYNNEI. The CDR3 contains 16 residues. CDR3 nucleotide sequence: TGTGCCAGCAGTGTGATAGGAATCCAAAGCACAGATACGCAGTATCTT. Protein product: CASSVIGIQSTDTQYL.

This clone appeared many times. The rearrangement joins TRBV10-3 to TRBJ2-1, with a tentative D call TRBD2 (6 bases). With 6 bases removed from V and 7 bases from J, the gap between germline ends came to 16 bases. This CDR3 contains 14 residues. Germline CDR1 is ENHRY and CDR2 is SYGVKD. The CDR3 here is CAIRGTEGTNEQFF. CDR3 coding DNA: TGTGCCATCAGGGGGACGGAGGGAACGAATGAGCAGTTCTTC.

This clone was counted ten times or more. The V gene is TRBV18, the J gene TRBJ2-5; D possibly uses TRBD1 or TRBD2 (5 bases each). CDR1 is KGHSH and CDR2 is LQKENI in the germline V gene. The germline V and J ends were trimmed by 0 bases and 1 base, with 6 bases remaining between them. This CDR3 has 14 residues. The CDR3 loop reads CASSPPGVQETQYF. The CDR3 region has the DNA TGTGCCAGCTCACCACCGGGGGTCCAAGAGACCCAGTACTTC.

Many counts were recorded for this clone. The chain joins TRBV7-9 to TRBJ2-3, with D possibly matching TRBD2 (7 bases). V was clipped by 2 bases and J by 0 bases, with 15 bases between them. Per the germline V gene, CDR1 is SEHNR and CDR2 is FQNEAQ (reference sequence). CDR3 length: 17 amino acids. Here the CDR3 reads CASSLLKGGTSTDTQYF. In nucleotides, the CDR3 is TGTGCCAGCAGCTTATTAAAGGGGGGGACTAGCACAGATACGCAGTATTTT.

This clone showed up many times. The V call is TRBV6-1, the J call TRBJ1-3, with a tentative D call TRBD1 (5 bases). Germline V lookup: CDR1 MNHNS, CDR2 SASEGT. V was trimmed by 4 bases and J by 2 bases, leaving 12 bases between them. CDR3 size: 15 residues. CDR3 DNA sequence: TGTGCCAGCAGTGTCACCGGGACGGCTGGAAACACCATATATTTT. As protein: CASSVTGTAGNTIYF.

The chain has TRBV27 and TRBJ2-3, with a tentative D call TRBD2 (5 bases). Germline CDR1 reads MNHEY; CDR2 reads SMNVEV (reference sequence). The CDR3 extends over 17 amino acids. V was clipped by 2 bases and J by 0 bases, with 15 bases between them. The CDR3 here is CASSLGWASRSTDTQYF. As DNA, the CDR3 is TGTGCCAGCAGTTTAGGTTGGGCTAGCCGTAGCACAGATACGCAGTATTTT.

This clone was seen more than once but under ten times. This may stem from a read error, because a much larger clone lies one nucleotide away. The sample carries other DNA sequences with the same CDR3. The chain combines TRBV2 with TRBJ1-5; the D is unclear. The CDR3 has 13 amino acids. Germline V gene sequence: CDR1 SNHLY, CDR2 FYNNEI. CDR3 sequence: CASGPDHGQPQHF. The CDR3 bases are TGCGCCAGCGGGCCGGACCACGGACAGCCCCAGCATTTT.

The sample holds a few counts of this clone. The gene calls are TRBV28 and TRBJ2-7; 14 bases fit TRBD2. Germline V gene lookup returns CDR1 MDHEN and CDR2 SYDVKM. The CDR3 totals 17 residues. With 5 bases clipped from V and 9 bases from J, the junction kept 15 bases outside the gene matches. CDR3 amino acids: CASSVGTSGRGSYWQYF. The CDR3, as DNA: TGTGCCAGCAGTGTAGGGACTAGCGGGAGAGGATCCTACTGGCAGTACTTC.

This clone was counted a few times. The rearrangement uses TRBV12-3 or TRBV12-4 and TRBJ2-1; the match to TRBD1 covers 10 bases. This CDR3 is 15 amino acids long. Trimming at V came to 6 bases and at J to 2 bases, leaving 4 bases not matched to a gene. CDR3 in amino acids: CASSPDRGPYNEQFF. The CDR3 DNA sequence: TGTGCCAGCAGCCCCGACAGGGGGCCCTACAATGAGCAGTTCTTC.

This clone showed up many times. The same CDR3 also results from other DNA sequences found in this sample. This sequence joins TRBV6-2 or TRBV6-3 and TRBJ1-2; perhaps TRBD1 as D (6 bases). CDR1 is MNHEY and CDR2 is SVGEGT in the germline V gene. V lost 8 bases to trimming and J lost 2 bases, with 12 bases between them. The CDR3 has 13 residues. The CDR3 region has the DNA TGTGCCAGCCGGCCGGACAGCAACTATGGCTACACCTTC. This gives the protein CASRPDSNYGYTF.

This clone was counted ten times or more. The chain is built from TRBV7-9 and TRBJ2-1, with TRBD2 matching over 9 bases. The trim removed 5 bases at V and 15 bases at J, leaving 17 bases unmatched. This CDR3 has 15 residues. CDR1 is SEHNR, CDR2 FQNEAQ, per germline (reference sequence). This CDR3 reads CASSPNGLAGLVGFF. The CDR3, as DNA: TGTGCCAGCAGCCCCAATGGTCTAGCGGGACTAGTTGGGTTCTTC. Full variable domain (rest looked up from reference TRBV7-9 and TRBJ2-1): DTGVSQNPRHKITKRGQNVTFRCDPISEHNRLYWYRQTLGQGPEFLTYFQNEAQLEKSRLLSDRFSAERPKGSFSTLEIQRTEQGDSAMYLCASSPNGLAGLVGFFGPGTRLTVL.

This clone showed up just a few times. V is TRBV6-1 and J is TRBJ2-2; D call uncertain. This CDR3 has 18 amino acids. The germline CDR1 and CDR2 sequences are MNHNS and SASEGT. V lost 7 bases and J lost 2, with 23 bases in between. The CDR3 DNA follows: TGTGCCAGCATTGATATTTTGGTACAGAGAATAAACACCGGGGAGCTGTTTTTT. Amino acids: CASIDILVQRINTGELFF.

This clone has just a few counts. The genes are TRBV5-8 and TRBJ1-1; possible D gene TRBD1, 5 bases. The CDR3 is 15 amino acids. V gave up 4 bases and J gave up 1 base, with 14 bases separating them. The germline CDR1 and CDR2 sequences are SGHTS and YDEGEE. Here the CDR3 DNA reads TGTGCCAGCAGCACGGGGAGGGGCTGGAACACTGAAGCTTTCTTT. Protein sequence: CASSTGRGWNTEAFF.

At least ten counts were recorded for this clone. This chain connects TRBV9 to TRBJ1-2, with D unresolved. CDR3 length: 12 amino acids. Trimming took off 1 base at V and 6 bases at J, with 7 bases between the two ends. CDR1 and CDR2 from the germline V gene are SGDLS and YYNGEE. CDR3 in DNA: TGTGCCAGCAGCGTACCTGATAATGGCTACACCTTC. Protein product: CASSVPDNGYTF.

In this sample, this clone turned up many times. This rearrangement joins TRBV6-2 or TRBV6-3 to TRBJ2-7; 10 bases agree with TRBD2. The V gene end was trimmed by 8 bases and the J gene end by 3 bases; junction bases not matched to a gene: 4. Per the germline V gene, CDR1 is MNHEY and CDR2 is SVGEGT. This CDR3 spans 13 amino acids. DNA of the CDR3: TGTGCCAGCCAAAGGACTAGCGGCTACGAGCAGTACTTC. It yields the protein CASQRTSGYEQYF.

This clone appeared many times. The V call is TRBV15, the J call TRBJ2-7; D is unclear. CDR1 and CDR2 from the germline V gene are LNHNV and YYDKDF (reference sequence). The CDR3 loop spans 13 amino acids. V was shortened by 0 bases and J by 3 bases, with 6 bases between the two germline ends. The CDR3: CATSREAGYEQYF. The CDR3 nucleotides read TGTGCCACCAGCAGAGAGGCAGGCTACGAGCAGTACTTC.

The rearrangement links TRBV10-2 to TRBJ1-1; D is perhaps TRBD1 (6 bases). Trimming removed 2 bases at V and 3 bases at J, with 19 bases between. CDR1 is WSHSY and CDR2 is SAAADI in the germline V gene. The CDR3 runs to 17 residues. The CDR3 reads CASSEPRGSSGDTEAFF. The DNA of the CDR3 is TGCGCCAGCAGTGAGCCAAGGGGCTCTTCAGGGGACACTGAAGCTTTCTTT.

This clone occurred many times. This sequence joins TRBV7-3 and TRBJ2-1; D possibly corresponds to TRBD1 (5 bases). The V end lost 5 bases, the J end lost 4 bases, and 9 bases lay between the germline ends. The germline gives CDR1 SGHTA, CDR2 FQGTGA. The CDR3 sequence is 13 residues long. Here the CDR3 reads CASSIDSYNEQFF. The CDR3 DNA reads TGTGCCAGCAGCATAGACAGTTACAATGAGCAGTTCTTC.

Comment on this clone: Sequence at one end of the junction differs from germline and may be a read error. CDR3 sequence: CVSSTRSVTEELFF. The CDR3 nucleotides are TGTGTCAGCAGTACACGGTCGGTCACCGAGGAGCTGTTTTTT. V is TRBV27 and J is TRBJ2-2; D gene uncertain. CDR3 size: 14 residues. CDR1 and CDR2 (germline): MNHEY, SMNVEV (reference sequence).

The sample holds a few counts of this clone. A much more abundant neighbour one base away suggests this may be a read error. Within the sample, other DNA sequences also encode this same CDR3. CDR3 sequence: CASSSLAFNEQFF. In nucleotides, the CDR3 is TGCGCCAGCAGCTCACTAGCGTTCAATGAGCAGTTCTTC. The chain is built from TRBV5-1 and TRBJ2-1; TRBD2 agrees at 7 bases. This CDR3 region has 13 residues. The V gene end was trimmed by 3 bases and the J gene end by 6 bases; junction bases not matched to a gene: 3. Germline V gene data show CDR1 as SGHRS and CDR2 as YFSETQ.

This clone was counted at least ten times. The chain recombines TRBV20-1 with TRBJ2-7; weak D call: TRBD2 (5 bases). V was pared by 3 bases and J by 0 bases, with 15 bases between. The CDR3 is 15 amino acids. Germline CDR1 reads DFQATT; CDR2 reads SNEGSKA (reference sequence). The CDR3 protein is CSASIARAPSYEQYF. CDR3 coding DNA: TGCAGTGCTAGTATAGCGCGGGCACCCTCCTACGAGCAGTACTTC.

This clone was observed at least ten times. This chain uses TRBV7-9 with TRBJ1-4, with 7 bases aligning to TRBD1. V lost 7 bases and J lost 3; bases outside the gene matches: 5. Germline V gene lookup returns CDR1 SEHNR and CDR2 FQNEAQ (reference sequence). This CDR3 comprises 14 residues. The CDR3 nucleotides read TGTGCCAGCACCACAGGGGTATCTAATGAAAAACTGTTTTTT. Its translation: CASTTGVSNEKLFF.

This clone was detected only a few times. A much larger clone sits a single nucleotide away, making a read error possible. Additional DNA sequences in this sample encode the identical CDR3. The chain employs TRBV4-1 and TRBJ1-5, with D unclear. The CDR3 is made up of 15 amino acids. Germline values: CDR1 MGHRA, CDR2 YSYEKL. CDR3 sequence (DNA): TGCGCCAGCAGCCAATCTGGATCCGGCAATCAGCCCCAACATTTT. As protein: CASSQSGSGNQPQHF.

There are a few counts of this clone. This chain uses TRBV30 with TRBJ1-1; D may be TRBD1 (5 bases). Looked up from germline, CDR1 is GTSNPN and CDR2 is SVGIG (reference sequence). The CDR3 is made up of 13 amino acids. Trimming cost V 2 bases and J 3 bases, with 10 bases left between them. The CDR3: CAWSSRVDTEAFF. CDR3 nucleotides: TGTGCCTGGAGTTCCAGGGTGGACACTGAAGCTTTCTTT. The variable domain in full, with the rest retrieved from reference TRBV30 and TRBJ1-1, is SQTIHQWPATLVQPVGSPLSLECTVEGTSNPNLYWYRQAAGRGLQLLFYSVGIGQISSEVPQNLSASRPQDRQFILSSKKLLLSDSGFYLCAWSSRVDTEAFFGQGTRLTVV.

This clone was seen ten or more times. This chain uses TRBV14 with TRBJ2-7, with TRBD2 matching over 10 bases. The germline gives CDR1 SGHDN, CDR2 FVKESK. The CDR3 is 15 residues long. V lost 4 bases, J lost 3 bases, and 6 bases stayed unmatched. The CDR3 sequence is CASSRSGRILYEQYF. The DNA for the CDR3 is TGTGCCAGCAGCCGTAGCGGGAGGATCCTCTACGAGCAGTACTTC.